This T cell receptor (beta chain) was sequenced during a study of cytomegalovirus exposure and HLA in healthy donors. Study details: Genotyping of nearly 400 donors showed that about 79% belonged to the Caucasian-associated ancestry cluster.

Trimming removed 4 bases from V and 4 bases from J; junction bases left unmatched: 5. The CDR3 extends over 16 amino acids. The V gene's germline CDR1 is LNHDA and CDR2 SQIVND (reference sequence). Overall study findings and caveats: Within the data, a cluster of highly shared sequence variants was likely a sequencing artifact.

Vbeta (60) and Jbeta (13) primers were used in the PCR. TCRdb's copy holds only in-frame clones and misses some; the assay was immunoSEQ multiplex PCR. The sample yields 150,000 to 200,000 clones, around 75% seen once. On this clone: Its specificity is unknown.

Material for sequencing was PBMCs. The rearrangement uses TRBV19 and TRBJ2-1; 12 nucleotides align to TRBD2. The TCR sequence derives from a human donor in good health. CDR3 bases: TGTGCCAGTAGTACCCTAGCGGGGGGGGAGTACAATGAGCAGTTCTTC. Its translation: CASSTLAGGEYNEQFF.